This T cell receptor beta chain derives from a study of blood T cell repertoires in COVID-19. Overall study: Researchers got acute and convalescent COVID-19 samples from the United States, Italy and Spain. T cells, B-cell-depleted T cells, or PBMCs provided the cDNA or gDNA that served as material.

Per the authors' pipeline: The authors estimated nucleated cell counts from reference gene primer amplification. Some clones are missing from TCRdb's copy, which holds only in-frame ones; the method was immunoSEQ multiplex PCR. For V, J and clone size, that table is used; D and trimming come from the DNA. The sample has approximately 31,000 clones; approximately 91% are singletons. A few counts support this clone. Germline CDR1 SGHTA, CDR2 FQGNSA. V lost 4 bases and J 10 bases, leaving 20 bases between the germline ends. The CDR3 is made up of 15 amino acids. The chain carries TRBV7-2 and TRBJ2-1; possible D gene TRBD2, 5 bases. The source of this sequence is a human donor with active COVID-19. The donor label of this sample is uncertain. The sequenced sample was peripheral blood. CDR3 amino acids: CASSSTPGSSVEQFF. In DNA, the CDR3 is TGTGCCAGCAGCTCAACGCCGGGGTCTAGTGTAGAGCAGTTCTTC.